These T cell receptor beta chains were read from a single sample in a study of shared clonotypes between healthy human individuals. Assay used: immunoSEQ multiplex PCR; TCRdb lists only in-frame clones, some missing. In the table there are millions of clones, over 85% of which are singletons. The specimen was naive CD4+ T cells from PBMCs. These receptors were taken from a man between 18 and 35 years old in good health. Some clones in this sample may be carry-over from other donors' samples. CDR3s include the opening cysteine and the closing phenylalanine or tryptophan. Each record gives: J gene, D gene, clone size, V gene, CDR3 protein, CDR3 DNA. The D gene is left open where the match is weak. Clone size is shown for a subset of rows, as once, few, many or a class of expanded clone.

j_call: TRBJ2-7
d_call: .
clone_size: .
v_call: TRBV11-2
cdr3_aa: CASSLDRVYEQYF
cdr3_nt: TGTGCCAGCAGCTTAGATCGAGTCTACGAGCAGTACTTC

j_call: TRBJ2-7
d_call: .
clone_size: once
v_call: TRBV7-2
cdr3_aa: CASSFGGREQYF
cdr3_nt: TGTGCCAGCAGCTTTGGAGGGCGCGAGCAGTACTTC

j_call: TRBJ2-3
d_call: .
clone_size: once
v_call: TRBV27
cdr3_aa: CASRTTFGPSTDTQYF
cdr3_nt: TGTGCCAGCAGGACTACGTTTGGGCCGAGCACAGATACGCAGTATTTT

j_call: TRBJ2-1
d_call: TRBD2
clone_size: .
v_call: TRBV20-1
cdr3_aa: CSAGGSNEQFF
cdr3_nt: TGCAGTGCAGGCGGGAGTAATGAGCAGTTCTTC

j_call: TRBJ1-2
d_call: TRBD1
clone_size: .
v_call: TRBV28
cdr3_aa: CASSADRVGGYTF
cdr3_nt: TGTGCCAGCAGTGCGGACAGGGTTGGCGGCTACACCTTC

j_call: TRBJ1-3
d_call: .
clone_size: .
v_call: TRBV5-1
cdr3_aa: CASSLSGYGNTIYF
cdr3_nt: TGCGCCAGCAGCTTGTCCGGGTATGGAAACACCATATATTTT

j_call: TRBJ2-5
d_call: TRBD1
clone_size: .
v_call: TRBV5-1
cdr3_aa: CASSRRQGLETQYF
cdr3_nt: TGCGCCAGCAGCCGGAGACAGGGGTTGGAGACCCAGTACTTC

j_call: TRBJ2-2
d_call: TRBD2
clone_size: .
v_call: TRBV4-1
cdr3_aa: CASSQVGRAPGELFF
cdr3_nt: TGCGCCAGCAGCCAAGTCGGGAGGGCCCCCGGGGAGCTGTTTTTT

j_call: TRBJ1-3
d_call: .
clone_size: .
v_call: TRBV4-1
cdr3_aa: CASSRLTAHPGNTIYF
cdr3_nt: TGCGCCAGCAGCCGCTTAACAGCGCACCCTGGAAACACCATATATTTT

j_call: TRBJ2-2
d_call: .
clone_size: .
v_call: TRBV9
cdr3_aa: CASSVVAAGELFF
cdr3_nt: TGTGCCAGCAGCGTAGTAGCGGCCGGGGAGCTGTTTTTT

j_call: TRBJ2-7
d_call: TRBD1
clone_size: once
v_call: TRBV15
cdr3_aa: CATSQLDRVRYEQYF
cdr3_nt: TGTGCCACCAGCCAACTTGACAGGGTGCGCTACGAGCAGTACTTC

j_call: TRBJ2-1
d_call: TRBD2
clone_size: .
v_call: TRBV4-2
cdr3_aa: CASSQVAAGGKDEQFF
cdr3_nt: TGTGCCAGCAGCCAAGTTGCAGCGGGAGGTAAGGATGAGCAGTTCTTC

j_call: TRBJ2-7
d_call: TRBD1
clone_size: .
v_call: TRBV15
cdr3_aa: CATSSRTGAYEQYF
cdr3_nt: TGTGCCACCAGCAGTAGGACAGGAGCGTACGAGCAGTACTTC

j_call: TRBJ1-2
d_call: .
clone_size: .
v_call: TRBV10-3
cdr3_aa: CAISVREYGYTF
cdr3_nt: TGTGCCATCAGCGTCAGGGAGTATGGCTACACCTTC

j_call: TRBJ2-3
d_call: .
clone_size: .
v_call: TRBV4-1
cdr3_aa: CASSQERVFGTDTQYF
cdr3_nt: TGCGCCAGCAGCCAAGAACGGGTGTTCGGGACAGATACGCAGTATTTT

j_call: TRBJ2-5
d_call: .
clone_size: .
v_call: TRBV2
cdr3_aa: CASSRTEKETQYF
cdr3_nt: TGTGCCAGCAGTAGGACCGAAAAAGAGACCCAGTACTTC

j_call: TRBJ1-5
d_call: .
clone_size: once
v_call: TRBV18
cdr3_aa: CASSPGRNQPQHF
cdr3_nt: TGTGCCAGCTCACCAGGACGCAATCAGCCCCAGCATTTT

j_call: TRBJ1-2
d_call: TRBD1
clone_size: .
v_call: TRBV6-5
cdr3_aa: CASSLGGHTNYGYTF
cdr3_nt: TGTGCCAGCAGCTTAGGGGGCCACACGAACTATGGCTACACCTTC